The 27 T cell receptor beta chains in this list originate from one sample, sequenced in a study of blood T cell repertoires in COVID-19. Here immunoSEQ multiplex PCR was the method, and the copy in TCRdb shows in-frame clones only, minus some. The table shows about 170,000 clones, with roughly 80% occurring only once. The source material was peripheral blood. These receptors were obtained from a woman aged 80 or older with acute or convalescent COVID-19.

J is TRBJ2-1 and V is TRBV5-1; TRBD2 agrees at 7 bases. The V gene end was trimmed by 6 bases and the J gene end by 6 bases; junction bases not matched to a gene: 9. Germline CDR1 reads SGHRS; CDR2 reads YFSETQ. The CDR3 is made up of 14 amino acids. CDR3 nucleotides: TGCGCCAGCATGACTACGGCGGGAGCCAATGAGCAGTTCTTC. Translation gives CASMTTAGANEQFF.

This chain links TRBV20-1 with TRBJ2-2; D is undetermined. CDR3 length: 15 amino acids. Germline CDR1 reads DFQATT; CDR2 reads SNEGSKA (reference sequence). Trimming shortened V by 3 bases and J by 1 base, and 12 bases separated the two germline ends. CDR3 protein: CSASINSLNTGELFF. CDR3 DNA: TGCAGTGCTAGTATTAACAGCCTGAACACCGGGGAGCTGTTTTTT.

The genes are TRBV5-1 and TRBJ1-3; 8 bases agree with TRBD1. The CDR3 extends over 16 amino acids. The germline V gene has CDR1 SGHRS and CDR2 YFSETQ. With 4 bases clipped from V and 0 bases from J, the junction kept 6 bases outside the gene matches. The CDR3 sequence: CASSLGTGASGNTIYF. CDR3 nucleotides: TGCGCCAGCAGCCTAGGGACAGGTGCCTCTGGAAACACCATATATTTT.

This chain joins TRBV6-5 and TRBJ2-5; TRBD1 agrees at 7 bases. Germline assignment: CDR1 MNHEY and CDR2 SVGAGI. Trimming removed 6 bases from V and 1 base from J; junction bases left unmatched: 2. This CDR3 spans 13 amino acids. The CDR3 DNA reads as TGTGCCAGCAGGGACAGGATCCAAGAGACCCAGTACTTC. This translates into CASRDRIQETQYF.

The chain joins TRBV9 to TRBJ2-3, with 7 bases aligning to TRBD2. Looked up from germline, CDR1 is SGDLS and CDR2 is YYNGEE. This CDR3 spans 15 amino acids. J gave up 7 bases and V 4 bases, and 12 bases lay outside the gene matches. CDR3 region: CASSPRAGVGNTQYF. DNA of the CDR3: TGTGCCAGCAGCCCGCGGGCGGGAGTGGGAAATACGCAGTATTTT.

The chain carries TRBV15 and TRBJ1-6; 9 bases are shared with TRBD1. CDR1 and CDR2 (germline): LNHNV, YYDKDF (reference sequence). The CDR3 is 17 residues long. Unmatched junction bases numbered 5, after V lost 0 bases and J lost 5 bases. The CDR3 reads CATSRDSWTGDNSPLHF. In DNA form, the CDR3 reads TGTGCCACCAGCAGAGACTCTTGGACAGGGGATAATTCACCCCTCCACTTT.

The rearrangement links TRBV5-4 to TRBJ1-2, with D perhaps matching TRBD1 (5 bases). Looked up from germline, CDR1 is SGHNT and CDR2 is YYREEE (reference sequence). Trimming cost V 4 bases and J 5 bases, with 12 bases left between them. The CDR3 extends over 13 amino acids. The CDR3 nucleotides are TGTGCCAGCAGCCTCCAGGGTCCTTATGGCTACACCTTC. Protein: CASSLQGPYGYTF.

The V call is TRBV6-6, the J call TRBJ2-2; D perhaps matches TRBD1 (5 bases). Trimming took 6 bases from V and 0 from J, leaving 14 bases between them. The CDR3 is made up of 16 amino acids. Germline-derived CDR1 and CDR2 are MNHNY and SVGAGI (reference sequence). The chain's CDR3 is CASSTQGDANTGELFF. For the CDR3, the DNA is TGTGCCAGCAGCACCCAGGGCGATGCGAACACCGGGGAGCTGTTTTTT.

The chain combines TRBV7-8 with TRBJ2-1; 11 nucleotides agree with TRBD2. Trimming removed 4 bases from V and 7 bases from J; junction bases left unmatched: 9. The germline V gene has CDR1 SGHVS and CDR2 FQNEAQ. The CDR3 extends over 16 amino acids. CDR3 sequence (DNA): TGTGCCAGCAGCTCACTAGCGGGAGTAGGGGCTAATGAGCAGTTCTTC. Its protein product is CASSSLAGVGANEQFF. Together with reference TRBV7-8 and TRBJ2-1, the CDR3 gives the full variable domain: GAGVSQSPRYKVAKRGQDVALRCDPISGHVSLFWYQQALGQGPEFLTYFQNEAQLDKSGLPSDRFFAERPEGSVSTLKIQRTQQEDSAVYLCASSSLAGVGANEQFFGPGTRLTVL.

The CDR3 nucleotides read TGTGCCAGTATCGACAGGGGTGGGGCTCAGCCCCAGCATTTT. This codes for CASIDRGGAQPQHF. V gene TRBV19 combines with J gene TRBJ1-5; TRBD1 agrees at 8 bases. This CDR3 is built from 14 residues. Germline-derived CDR1 and CDR2 are LNHDA and SQIVND (reference sequence). The ends lost 7 bases at V and 6 bases at J; junction bases unmatched: 8. Using reference TRBV19 and TRBJ1-5 for the parts outside the CDR3, the full variable domain is DGGITQSPKYLFRKEGQNVTLSCEQNLNHDAMYWYRQDPGQGLRLIYYSQIVNDFQKGDIAEGYSVSREKKESFPLTVTSAQKNPTAFYLCASIDRGGAQPQHFGDGTRLSIL.

The chain has TRBV3-1 (or the pseudogene TRBV3-2) and TRBJ1-1; D unclear. CDR3 length: 12 amino acids. Trimming stripped 1 base from V and 10 bases from J, with 10 bases between. CDR1 and CDR2 from the germline V gene are LGHDT and YNNKEL (reference sequence). CDR3 bases: TGTGCCAGCAGCCAAGGGGAGCGTCGAGCTTTCTTT. Residues: CASSQGERRAFF.

This sequence joins TRBV7-2 and TRBJ2-5, with 13 bases aligning to TRBD2. J gave up 2 bases and V 1 base, and 1 base lay outside the gene matches. CDR3 length equals 16 residues. The germline CDR1 and CDR2 sequences are SGHTA and FQGNSA. The CDR3 nucleotides read TGTGCCAGCAGCTTAGGGACTAGCGGGGGTCAAGAGACCCAGTACTTC. Protein: CASSLGTSGGQETQYF.

J is TRBJ1-5 and V is TRBV7-2, with TRBD1 matching over 8 bases. The CDR3 runs to 16 residues. The junction had 6 bases not matched to a gene; V was cut back by 5 bases and J by 0 bases. Germline V gives CDR1 SGHTA, CDR2 FQGNSA. The CDR3 nucleotides are TGTGCCAGCAGCCCGTGGACAGGGAATAGCAATCAGCCCCAGCATTTT. It specifies CASSPWTGNSNQPQHF.

This chain uses TRBV5-3 with TRBJ2-1; D uncertain. TRBV5-3 is an ORF; its function is uncertain. This CDR3 spans 16 amino acids. V gave up 8 bases and J gave up 4 bases, with 22 bases separating them. CDR3 amino acids: CASPPLAQIVYNEQFF. The CDR3 DNA sequence: TGTGCCAGCCCCCCCCTGGCACAGATCGTTTACAATGAGCAGTTCTTC.

The J gene is TRBJ2-1, the V gene TRBV12-3 or TRBV12-4; no clear D gene. The CDR3 is 11 amino acids. The V gene lost 4 bases and the J gene lost 6 bases, with 4 bases spanning the gap. CDR3 loop: CASSSFNEQFF. CDR3 DNA sequence: TGTGCCAGCAGTTCTTTCAATGAGCAGTTCTTC.

The chain couples TRBV3-1 (or the pseudogene TRBV3-2) to TRBJ1-5, with TRBD1 matching over 8 bases. This CDR3 has 15 amino acids. The V gene end was trimmed by 3 bases and the J gene end by 6 bases; junction bases not matched to a gene: 7. CDR1 LGHDT and CDR2 YNNKEL come from the germline V gene (reference sequence). As DNA, the CDR3 is TGTGCCAGCAGCCAGGGGGGCAGGGGGCTTCAGCCCCAGCATTTT. This gives the protein CASSQGGRGLQPQHF.

The genes are TRBV19 and TRBJ2-7, with a tentative D call TRBD2 (7 bases). The CDR3 has 13 amino acids. Trimming removed 9 bases from V and 5 bases from J, with 17 bases in between. Germline CDR1 and CDR2: LNHDA and SQIVND (reference sequence). In nucleotides, the CDR3 is TGTGCCAGCACTAGGGGGGGCACGGACGAGCAGTACTTC. As protein: CASTRGGTDEQYF.

This sequence joins TRBV28 and TRBJ1-5, with TRBD1 matching over 9 bases. The J segment lost 6 bases and the V segment lost 7 bases, leaving 7 bases of the junction unmatched. This CDR3 contains 14 residues. Germline CDR1 and CDR2: MDHEN and SYDVKM. The CDR3 region is CASTWGQGGQPQHF. CDR3 in DNA: TGTGCCAGCACCTGGGGACAGGGAGGTCAGCCCCAGCATTTT.

V is TRBV27 and J is TRBJ2-1, with TRBD2 as a possible D gene (6 bases). Looked up from germline, CDR1 is MNHEY and CDR2 is SMNVEV (reference sequence). V dropped 6 bases and J dropped 6 bases, with 12 bases sitting between them. The CDR3 is 13 residues long. CDR3 sequence: CASRPGGFNEQFF. In DNA form, the CDR3 reads TGTGCCAGCAGACCTGGGGGGTTCAATGAGCAGTTCTTC.

This chain links TRBV4-2 with TRBJ2-7; TRBD2 is a possible D gene (6 bases). With 4 bases removed from V and 0 bases from J, the gap between germline ends came to 10 bases. There are 14 residues in the CDR3. Germline-derived CDR1 and CDR2 are LGHNA and YNFKEQ. The CDR3 reads CASSLGGDSYEQYF. The CDR3 DNA sequence: TGTGCCAGCAGCCTGGGGGGAGACTCCTACGAGCAGTACTTC.

V usage is TRBV19 and J usage is TRBJ1-5, with a tentative D call TRBD1 (5 bases). Deletions cut 3 bases from V and 2 bases from J, with 20 bases between. The CDR3 is made up of 18 amino acids. Germline V CDR1 and CDR2: LNHDA, SQIVND (reference sequence). CDR3 bases: TGTGCCAGTAGTATTGGGGCTCGGGGGGGAAGTGGCAATCAGCCCCAGCATTTT. It translates to CASSIGARGGSGNQPQHF.

This chain joins TRBV5-1 and TRBJ2-7; TRBD1 matches at 9 bases. Germline V gene lookup returns CDR1 SGHRS and CDR2 YFSETQ. The CDR3 contains 14 residues. J gave up 0 bases and V 6 bases, and 4 bases lay outside the gene matches. The DNA of the CDR3 is TGCGCCAGCAAGGGACAGGGAAGCTCCTACGAGCAGTACTTC. Translating it yields CASKGQGSSYEQYF.

This chain uses TRBV9 with TRBJ2-5, with 14 nucleotides matching TRBD2. With 3 bases clipped from V and 5 bases from J, the junction kept 6 bases outside the gene matches. The CDR3 has 16 amino acids. The V gene's germline CDR1 is SGDLS and CDR2 YYNGEE. Here the CDR3 reads CASSAGLAGGTETQYF. The CDR3 bases are TGTGCCAGCAGCGCAGGACTAGCGGGAGGTACGGAGACCCAGTACTTC.

The V call is TRBV18, the J call TRBJ1-5; a weak D match, TRBD1 (6 bases). This CDR3 region has 15 residues. Trimming cost V 4 bases and J 6 bases, with 16 bases left between them. Germline-derived CDR1 and CDR2 are KGHSH and LQKENI. CDR3 protein: CASSLGGGRVQPQHF. The CDR3 region has the DNA TGTGCCAGCTCACTAGGCGGGGGGCGCGTTCAGCCCCAGCATTTT. Looking up the rest from reference TRBV18 and TRBJ1-5 gives the full variable domain: NAGVMQNPRHLVRRRGQEARLRCSPMKGHSHVYWYRQLPEEGLKFMVYLQKENIIDESGMPKERFSAEFPKEGPSILRIQQVVRGDSAAYFCASSLGGGRVQPQHFGDGTRLSIL.

The chain uses TRBV5-5 and TRBJ2-7; 9 bases fit TRBD2. V shed 7 bases and J 0 bases; nucleotides not matched to a gene: 11. Germline CDR1 reads SGHKS; CDR2 reads YYEKEE (reference sequence). The CDR3 sequence is 16 residues long. CDR3 region: CASAVGLAGNSYEQYF. The CDR3 coding sequence is TGTGCCAGCGCAGTGGGTCTAGCGGGAAACTCCTACGAGCAGTACTTC.

The chain carries TRBV7-2 and TRBJ2-2; maybe TRBD2 (5 bases). CDR1 is SGHTA and CDR2 is FQGNSA in the germline V gene. This CDR3 has 17 amino acids. The V end lost 2 bases, the J end lost 4 bases, and 17 bases lay between the germline ends. CDR3 bases: TGTGCCAGCAGCTTAAGGAGGCTGGGGAGAACCACCGGGGAGCTGTTTTTT. Translation gives CASSLRRLGRTTGELFF.

This chain links TRBV28 with TRBJ1-3; unclear D gene. V was trimmed by 3 bases and J by 0 bases, leaving 15 bases between them. Germline V lookup: CDR1 MDHEN, CDR2 SYDVKM. This CDR3 region has 17 residues. The CDR3 DNA reads TGTGCCAGCAGTTTGCCTAGTCCCGGGTCCTCTGGAAACACCATATATTTT. Translating gives CASSLPSPGSSGNTIYF.